This TCR beta chain was observed in a study of a mutant IDH1 vaccine in newly diagnosed glioma listed by TCRdb under 2021. Study-level background: Vaccination was initiated 4-6 weeks after radiotherapy alone, or concurrently with temozolomide cycles in the chemotherapy-containing groups. The week-35 safety follow-up took place at visit V12, and the week-47 end of study took place at visit V13. Before enrollment, most patients had been given radiochemotherapy with temozolomide as standard therapy, while the rest had received either radiotherapy alone or temozolomide alone. Of the approximately 30 treated patients, approximately 60% were male and around 40% were female, and the mean age was about 40 years. Longitudinal TCRB deep sequencing was performed for about two dozen treated patients wherever samples were available for exploratory analyses. Peripheral blood samples were drawn at six visits, namely V03 (baseline), V05, V07, V10, V12 and V13. What the research found in general, with its limitations: Pseudoprogression seemed to be unrelated to changes in the top peripheral T cell clonotypes found by TCRB sequencing. PBMC samples for TCRB deep sequencing were selected based on availability. Immune responses induced by the vaccine were seen in roughly 95% of patients across multiple MHC alleles. The authors stated that sample limitations prevented analyses of patient blood samples from being reproduced.

Sample time point, as interpreted from the label and publication: week 35, safety follow-up. Each vaccine dose was 300 ug of a 20-mer mutant IDH1 peptide in Montanide, given subcutaneously with topical imiquimod. Patients were given eight vaccinations, in weeks 1, 3, 5, 7, 11, 15, 19 and 23, which matched visits V03 through V10. The donors had newly diagnosed IDH1-mutant astrocytomas of WHO grade 3 or 4 that showed loss of nuclear ATRX. The samples were drawn from NOA16, a multicentre, single-arm, open-label phase I trial in Germany that tested a mutant IDH1 peptide vaccine in humans for the first time. The DNeasy Blood and Tissue Kit was used to extract genomic DNA from EDTA blood for TCRB sequencing. To note about this clone: Its recognized antigen is unknown. No qualities accompany the bases; no much larger clone lies one base away.

V ends up 3 bases short and J 3 bases short, with an unmatched junction base count of 1. Measured from the cysteine to the phenylalanine, the CDR3 is 14 residues long. Only CDR3 DNA is held: 42 bases, read in frame from base 1. CDR1 SGHNT and CDR2 YYREEE were looked up in the germline V gene (reference sequence). Receptor libraries were prepared by the immunoSEQ multiplex PCR assay. Rearranged TCR beta chain sequences were amplified with the hsTCRB Kit following the manufacturer's protocol. Sequencing of TCRB libraries was carried out on an Illumina MiSeq. For the original study's pipeline: The proprietary platform of the kit vendor was used for demultiplexing, trimming and gene mapping. TCRdb took this table from immuneACCESS and kept in-frame rearrangements with V and J called. Such tables lack part of the clones; where checked against another copy, unresolved V genes explain under half of the gap, and the rest is unexplained. That table supplies the V and J calls and clone size; D and trimming were determined from the DNA. This sample lists 35,000 to 45,000 clones; roughly four fifths were detected once. The ten largest clones add up to approximately 5.5% of the sample.

This TCR derives from a woman aged 45-59 years with glioma. The sequenced sample was PBMCs, obtained from a glioma patient whose treatment included an IDH1 peptide vaccine. The chain was built from TRBV5-4 and TRBJ2-7; 12 nucleotides in the junction match TRBD2. The CDR3 region reads CASSWTSGDYEQYF. The nucleotide sequence reads TGTGCCAGCAGCTGGACTAGCGGGGACTACGAGCAGTACTTC.